The 31 T cell receptor beta chains reported below all come from one sample, sequenced in a study of cytomegalovirus exposure and HLA in healthy donors. Primers for the PCR totalled 60 Vbeta and 13 Jbeta. Method: immunoSEQ multiplex PCR; TCRdb's copy keeps in-frame clones and lacks some. Of over 100,000 clones listed, about 80% were seen once; the top ten hold approximately 2.4%. What was sequenced was PBMCs. These receptors were taken from a female donor in good health and CMV-seronegative.

The V gene is TRBV2, the J gene TRBJ2-5; 8 bases align to TRBD2. The ends lost 8 bases at V and 5 bases at J; junction bases unmatched: 7. There are 13 residues in the CDR3. CDR1 SNHLY and CDR2 FYNNEI come from the germline V gene. The CDR3 here is CASQAGGLETQYF. CDR3 in DNA: TGTGCCAGCCAGGCGGGGGGTTTGGAGACCCAGTACTTC.

V gene TRBV10-1 combines with J gene TRBJ2-4; TRBD1 is a possible D gene (5 bases). This CDR3 has 16 residues. Per germline, CDR1 WNHNN and CDR2 SYGVQD (reference sequence). V lost 1 base and J 0 bases, leaving 10 bases between the germline ends. The DNA of the CDR3 is TGCGCCAGCAGTGAGTACAGGTTTGGAGCCAAAAACATTCAGTACTTC. This translates into CASSEYRFGAKNIQYF.

The chain combines TRBV29-1 with TRBJ1-2; D may be TRBD1 (6 bases). This CDR3 spans 13 amino acids. Trimming cost V 4 bases and J 2 bases, with 11 bases left between them. In germline, CDR1 is SQVTM, CDR2 ANQGSEA. The CDR3 reads CSVVARGNYGYTF. The CDR3 region has the DNA TGCAGCGTTGTAGCCAGGGGAAACTATGGCTACACCTTC.

The V gene is TRBV6-1, the J gene TRBJ1-5; D perhaps matches TRBD1 (6 bases). The V end was cut by 6 bases, the J end by 7 bases, with 16 bases between. The length of the CDR3 is 14 residues. Per germline, CDR1 MNHNS and CDR2 SASEGT. The CDR3 spells CASSASGTNQPQHF. The CDR3 DNA reads as TGTGCCAGCAGCGCTTCCGGGACAAACCAGCCCCAGCATTTT.

This clone was counted only a few times. V gene TRBV6-1 combines with J gene TRBJ1-1, with D perhaps matching TRBD1 (6 bases). The CDR3 covers 15 residues. Germline V gene lookup returns CDR1 MNHNS and CDR2 SASEGT. V was trimmed by 6 bases and J by 0 bases, leaving 14 bases between them. The CDR3 DNA reads TGTGCCAGCAGCTCGGACAGTTACTTGAACACTGAAGCTTTCTTT. This codes for CASSSDSYLNTEAFF.

This chain's CDR3 is CSVEVGGQGNGYTF. The CDR3 coding sequence is TGCAGCGTTGAGGTTGGGGGACAGGGGAATGGCTACACCTTC. The chain couples TRBV29-1 to TRBJ1-2; 10 nucleotides agree with TRBD1. Looked up from germline, CDR1 is SQVTM and CDR2 is ANQGSEA. After removal of 3 bases from V and 6 bases from J, the junction contained 7 bases not matched to a gene. The CDR3 extends over 14 amino acids.

In this sample, this clone turned up a few times. The V gene is TRBV6-6, the J gene TRBJ1-5, with 7 bases matching TRBD1. The V and J ends lost 7 bases and 5 bases, in that order; junction bases with no gene match: 11. Germline V gene data show CDR1 as MNHNY and CDR2 as SVGAGI (reference sequence). The CDR3 covers 15 residues. CDR3 region: CASTPQGKGDQPQHF. As DNA, the CDR3 is TGTGCCAGCACCCCACAGGGGAAAGGAGATCAGCCCCAGCATTTT.

The chain combines TRBV9 with TRBJ1-5; a weak D match, TRBD1 (5 bases). Trimming removed 3 bases at V and 0 bases at J, with 10 bases between. The CDR3 spans 15 residues. The germline CDR1 and CDR2 sequences are SGDLS and YYNGEE. This chain's CDR3 is CASSEAGNSNQPQHF. The CDR3 DNA reads TGTGCCAGCAGCGAAGCAGGGAATAGCAATCAGCCCCAGCATTTT.

CDR3 sequence reads: CASSLQGTYEQYF. CDR3 DNA: TGTGCCAGTAGTTTACAGGGGACCTACGAGCAGTACTTC. The chain combines TRBV19 with TRBJ2-7; TRBD1 aligns across 7 bases. Germline V gene data show CDR1 as LNHDA and CDR2 as SQIVND (reference sequence). Losses at the gene ends were 5 bases for V and 2 bases for J; bases not matched to a gene: 3. The CDR3 runs 13 residues.

The chain carries TRBV6-1 and TRBJ2-7; D might be TRBD2 (6 bases). From germline, CDR1 is MNHNS and CDR2 SASEGT. Trimming stripped 6 bases from V and 4 bases from J, with 13 bases between. The CDR3 totals 13 residues. CDR3 sequence reads: CASRSGLVYEQYF. The DNA of the CDR3 is TGTGCCAGCAGATCGGGACTGGTGTACGAGCAGTACTTC.

The V gene is TRBV6-1, the J gene TRBJ2-5; 8 bases fit TRBD1. With 4 bases clipped from V and 5 bases from J, the junction kept 15 bases outside the gene matches. Germline assignment: CDR1 MNHNS and CDR2 SASEGT. The CDR3 consists of 17 residues. The CDR3 DNA reads as TGTGCCAGCAGTGTAGGAGGTCCAGGGGGCCGAGTGGAGACCCAGTACTTC. It translates to CASSVGGPGGRVETQYF.

The chain uses TRBV30 and TRBJ2-7, with 7 bases fitting TRBD1. Trimming cost V 1 base and J 0 bases; bases outside gene matches: 0. The CDR3 loop spans 13 amino acids. CDR1 GTSNPN and CDR2 SVGIG come from the germline V gene (reference sequence). The CDR3 region has the DNA TGTGCCTGGAGTGACAGGGGCTCCTACGAGCAGTACTTC. Translation gives CAWSDRGSYEQYF.

The gene calls are TRBV6-1 and TRBJ2-5, with 13 bases fitting TRBD2. The V segment lost 1 base and the J segment 4 bases; nucleotides outside the gene matches: 3. In germline, CDR1 is MNHNS, CDR2 SASEGT. CDR3 size: 16 residues. The DNA of the CDR3 is TGTGCCAGCAGTGAAGAAGGGACTAGCGGGATAGAGACCCAGTACTTC. Encoded protein: CASSEEGTSGIETQYF.

This sequence joins TRBV4-1 and TRBJ2-3; D call uncertain. The CDR3 loop spans 15 amino acids. Trimming removed 0 bases from V and 2 bases from J, with 9 bases in between. Per the germline V gene, CDR1 is MGHRA and CDR2 is YSYEKL. DNA for the CDR3: TGCGCCAGCAGCCAAGATCAGAACCCCACAGATACGCAGTATTTT. As protein: CASSQDQNPTDTQYF.

The gene calls are TRBV4-2 and TRBJ2-1; D perhaps matches TRBD2 (7 bases). The germline V gene encodes CDR1 LGHNA and CDR2 YNFKEQ. Deletions cut 2 bases from V and 7 bases from J, with 15 bases between. The CDR3 consists of 15 residues. The CDR3 loop reads CASSQWGGRPNEQFF. In nucleotides, the CDR3 is TGTGCCAGCAGCCAATGGGGGGGGCGCCCGAATGAGCAGTTCTTC.

The genes are TRBV2 and TRBJ1-2, with 7 bases matching TRBD1. Germline V gene lookup returns CDR1 SNHLY and CDR2 FYNNEI. The junction had 7 bases not matched to a gene; V was cut back by 4 bases and J by 5 bases. This CDR3 is 14 amino acids long. The CDR3 protein is CASSGGDRHYGYTF. The CDR3 nucleotides are TGTGCCAGCAGTGGCGGGGACAGACATTATGGCTACACCTTC.

The chain uses TRBV5-8 and TRBJ2-7; tentatively, D is TRBD2 (5 bases). Per the germline V gene, CDR1 is SGHTS and CDR2 is YDEGEE. The germline V and J ends were trimmed by 3 bases and 7 bases, with 11 bases remaining between them. The CDR3 loop spans 12 amino acids. CDR3 region: CASSYGLTEQYF. CDR3 sequence (DNA): TGTGCCAGCAGCTACGGACTTACAGAGCAGTACTTC. The whole variable domain, filled in from reference TRBV5-8 and TRBJ2-7, reads EAGVTQSPTHLIKTRGQQATLRCSPISGHTSVYWYQQALGLGLQFLLWYDEGEERNRGNFPPRFSGRQFPNYSSELNVNALELEDSALYLCASSYGLTEQYFGPGTRLTVT.

This rearrangement joins TRBV6-6 to TRBJ1-2; 7 bases are shared with TRBD1. Trimming cost V 5 bases and J 4 bases; bases outside gene matches: 7. The CDR3 has 14 amino acids. CDR1 is MNHNY and CDR2 is SVGAGI in the germline V gene (reference sequence). The CDR3 bases are TGTGCCAGCAGTCCAGGGGGTGCCACCTATGGCTACACCTTC. It translates to CASSPGGATYGYTF.

The chain carries TRBV27 and TRBJ2-7, with 9 nucleotides matching TRBD2. V lost 6 bases and J lost 2; bases outside the gene matches: 2. Germline loops: CDR1 MNHEY, CDR2 SMNVEV (reference sequence). This CDR3 has 13 residues. The CDR3 sequence is CASSGGGAYEQYF. CDR3 nucleotide sequence: TGTGCCAGCAGCGGCGGGGGGGCCTACGAGCAGTACTTC.

In its sample, this clone was seen a few times. The CDR3, as DNA: TGTGCCAGCAGCTTGGGACAGGGTCAGCCCCAGCATTTT. Translated: CASSLGQGQPQHF. The chain links TRBV5-6 to TRBJ1-5; 7 bases are a match to TRBD1. Germline V lookup: CDR1 SGHDT, CDR2 YYEEEE. After removal of 0 bases from V and 6 bases from J, the junction contained 0 bases not matched to a gene. The CDR3 extends over 13 amino acids.

V is TRBV11-2 and J is TRBJ1-2; the match to TRBD1 covers 8 bases. This CDR3 spans 17 amino acids. J lost 8 bases, V lost 0 bases, and 14 bases had no gene match. Germline CDR1 reads SGHAT; CDR2 reads FQNNGV. The CDR3 here is CASSLDFDRGSGRGYTF. CDR3 nucleotides: TGTGCCAGCAGCTTAGACTTTGACAGGGGATCGGGCAGAGGCTACACCTTC.

This sequence joins TRBV6-1 and TRBJ1-1; 7 bases are shared with TRBD1. V lost 0 bases and J lost 5; bases outside the gene matches: 6. Germline V gene sequence: CDR1 MNHNS, CDR2 SASEGT. This CDR3 has 15 residues. As DNA, the CDR3 is TGTGCCAGCAGTGAAGCCCACAGGGGAGATACTGAAGCTTTCTTT. Its protein product is CASSEAHRGDTEAFF.

CDR3 nucleotides: TGCGCCAGCAGTTTTGTAATGGTAGGGGAACGCAATGAGCAGTTCTTC. Translation: CASSFVMVGERNEQFF. This sequence joins TRBV5-1 and TRBJ2-1; a weak D match, TRBD1 (5 bases). Trimming took 5 bases from V and 6 from J, leaving 21 bases between them. The CDR3 is 16 residues long. CDR1 and CDR2 from the germline V gene are SGHRS and YFSETQ.

This clone has a handful of counts. V and J are TRBV2 and TRBJ1-5; maybe TRBD1 (6 bases). The CDR3 loop spans 14 amino acids. Germline V lookup: CDR1 SNHLY, CDR2 FYNNEI. Trimming cost V 3 bases and J 5 bases, with 11 bases left between them. CDR3 nucleotides: TGTGCCAGCAGTGAGGGTACAGGGCATCAGCCCCAGCATTTT. It encodes CASSEGTGHQPQHF.

This clone came up a few times. CDR3 sequence reads: CASSEIVNTEAFF. The DNA of the CDR3 is TGTGCCAGCAGTGAAATAGTGAACACTGAAGCTTTCTTT. The chain links TRBV6-1 to TRBJ1-1; D is unresolved. The germline CDR1 and CDR2 sequences are MNHNS and SASEGT. V lost 2 bases and J 0 bases, leaving 4 bases between the germline ends. The CDR3 contains 13 residues.

This clone was recorded a few times. The rearrangement joins TRBV6-5 to TRBJ1-2; TRBD1 is a possible D gene (5 bases). The V gene's germline CDR1 is MNHEY and CDR2 SVGAGI. The CDR3 runs 14 residues. V was shortened by 4 bases and J by 2 bases, with 11 bases between the two germline ends. The CDR3 coding sequence is TGTGCCAGCAGTTCCGGGACTGGGAACTATGGCTACACCTTC. Its translation is CASSSGTGNYGYTF.

This CDR3 reads CASQFQGNTEAFF. For the CDR3, the DNA is TGTGCCAGCCAGTTCCAGGGGAACACTGAAGCTTTCTTT. The rearrangement joins TRBV7-9 to TRBJ1-1; maybe TRBD1 (5 bases). V was cut by 8 bases and J by 1 base, with 11 bases left in between. CDR1 and CDR2 from the germline V gene are SEHNR and FQNEAQ (reference sequence). This CDR3 is 13 amino acids long.

V is TRBV18 and J is TRBJ2-2, with D tentatively TRBD2 (5 bases). Per germline, CDR1 KGHSH and CDR2 LQKENI. This CDR3 has 13 residues. V dropped 6 bases and J dropped 6 bases, with 11 bases sitting between them. CDR3 nucleotide sequence: TGTGCCAGCTCTCTCGGAGGTCCCGGGGAGCTGTTTTTT. Translating gives CASSLGGPGELFF.

With respect to this clone: One end of the junction varies from germline; a read error may be responsible. The sample holds other DNA sequences that translate to the same CDR3. The chain couples TRBV6-5 to TRBJ1-3; TRBD1 is a possible D gene (5 bases). Germline CDR1 MNHEY, CDR2 SVGAGI. The CDR3 sequence is 15 residues long. Here the CDR3 reads CASSYSQGVGNTIYF. The CDR3 DNA reads TGTGCCAGCAGCTACTCTCAGGGTGTGGGAAACACCATATATTTT.

In its sample, this clone was seen once. This chain joins TRBV7-2 and TRBJ2-1; TRBD2 matches 11 bases. CDR3 length equals 15 residues. The germline CDR1 and CDR2 sequences are SGHTA and FQGNSA. V lost 5 bases and J lost 10; bases outside the gene matches: 10. CDR3 bases: TGTGCCAGCAGCCCTGCCGGGACTAGCGGTATAGAGCAGTTCTTC. Protein: CASSPAGTSGIEQFF.

The chain has TRBV7-8 and TRBJ2-3, with TRBD2 identical over 8 bases. V shed 5 bases, J shed 0 bases, and the junction held 7 bases outside the gene matches. The germline gives CDR1 SGHVS, CDR2 FQNEAQ. The CDR3 sequence is 16 residues long. DNA for the CDR3: TGTGCCAGCAGCCCGGACGGGGGGGCCAGCACAGATACGCAGTATTTT. Translated: CASSPDGGASTDTQYF.